Sequencing of this T cell receptor (beta chain) was carried out in a study of human T cells and chemical hapten exposure. Blood, whole and unfractionated, served as the source for total RNA extraction. Germline trimming cut 0 bases from V and 8 bases from J; bases unmatched to any gene: 11. Germline CDR1 is LNHNV and CDR2 is YYDKDF (reference sequence). The CDR3 totals 16 residues. This clonotype was observed many times. The library put unique molecular identifiers onto individual cDNA molecules. TCRdb fed the reads into MiXCR, producing one record per CDR3 protein. Among around 120,000 distinct CDR3 sequences listed, 8% to 9.5% were seen once.

This clonotype was obtained from a human donor in good health. Some clones in this sample may be carry-over from other donors' samples. The gene calls are TRBV15 and TRBJ1-2; 8 bases fit TRBD1. The source material was whole blood. In nucleotides, the CDR3 is TGTGCCACCAGCAGAGATATGCAGGGGGCTTTTAACGGCTACACCTTC. It is translated as CATSRDMQGAFNGYTF.